The source of this TCR beta chain is a study of T-cell memory formation after mild COVID-19. One entry per CDR3 protein, called by TCRdb with MiXCR from the 5' RACE reads. This table has about 620,000 distinct CDR3 sequences, roughly 17% appearing once. V lost 3 bases and J 6 bases, leaving 14 bases between the germline ends. The length of the CDR3 is 14 residues. The germline gives CDR1 LGHDT, CDR2 YNNKEL (reference sequence). V is TRBV3-1 and J is TRBJ1-2; D unclear. The TCR comes from an adult woman who had mild COVID-19 (a few samples of this study predate the infection). Cell type and time point are not known. The sequencing input was PBMCs or a T cell subset sorted from them (not recorded which). CDR3 nucleotide sequence: TGTGCCAGCAGCCAGAGGGCCCGGGCGGATGGCTACACCTTC. Translating gives CASSQRARADGYTF. Full variable domain (missing parts from reference TRBV3-1 and TRBJ1-2): DTAVSQTPKYLVTQMGNDKSIKCEQNLGHDTMYWYKQDSKKFLKIMFSYNNKELIINETVPNRFSPKSPDKAHLNLHINSLELGDSAVYFCASSQRARADGYTFGSGTRLTVV.